This TCR beta chain comes out of a study of radiation and T cells in renal cell carcinoma. Specified time point: blood 2 weeks post-SBRT. Treatment meaning: 15 Gy SBRT to primary tumor, nephrectomy 4 weeks later. Some clones are missing from TCRdb's copy, which holds only in-frame ones; the method was immunoSEQ multiplex PCR. The table records roughly 140,000 clones, around 90% of them present only once. V gave up 3 bases and J gave up 2 bases; unmatched junction bases: 12. The germline V gene encodes CDR1 SGHVS and CDR2 FQNEAQ. The CDR3 totals 17 residues. This receptor was identified in a woman between 45 and 65 years old with renal cell carcinoma. The chain has TRBV7-8 and TRBJ2-5, with TRBD1 matching 7 bases. Material: blood, obtained from a patient whose treatment included radiotherapy and nephrectomy. In nucleotides, the CDR3 is TGTGCCAGCAGCTTTGCCCCTCCCGGGACAGCACAAGAGACCCAGTACTTC. It yields the protein CASSFAPPGTAQETQYF.